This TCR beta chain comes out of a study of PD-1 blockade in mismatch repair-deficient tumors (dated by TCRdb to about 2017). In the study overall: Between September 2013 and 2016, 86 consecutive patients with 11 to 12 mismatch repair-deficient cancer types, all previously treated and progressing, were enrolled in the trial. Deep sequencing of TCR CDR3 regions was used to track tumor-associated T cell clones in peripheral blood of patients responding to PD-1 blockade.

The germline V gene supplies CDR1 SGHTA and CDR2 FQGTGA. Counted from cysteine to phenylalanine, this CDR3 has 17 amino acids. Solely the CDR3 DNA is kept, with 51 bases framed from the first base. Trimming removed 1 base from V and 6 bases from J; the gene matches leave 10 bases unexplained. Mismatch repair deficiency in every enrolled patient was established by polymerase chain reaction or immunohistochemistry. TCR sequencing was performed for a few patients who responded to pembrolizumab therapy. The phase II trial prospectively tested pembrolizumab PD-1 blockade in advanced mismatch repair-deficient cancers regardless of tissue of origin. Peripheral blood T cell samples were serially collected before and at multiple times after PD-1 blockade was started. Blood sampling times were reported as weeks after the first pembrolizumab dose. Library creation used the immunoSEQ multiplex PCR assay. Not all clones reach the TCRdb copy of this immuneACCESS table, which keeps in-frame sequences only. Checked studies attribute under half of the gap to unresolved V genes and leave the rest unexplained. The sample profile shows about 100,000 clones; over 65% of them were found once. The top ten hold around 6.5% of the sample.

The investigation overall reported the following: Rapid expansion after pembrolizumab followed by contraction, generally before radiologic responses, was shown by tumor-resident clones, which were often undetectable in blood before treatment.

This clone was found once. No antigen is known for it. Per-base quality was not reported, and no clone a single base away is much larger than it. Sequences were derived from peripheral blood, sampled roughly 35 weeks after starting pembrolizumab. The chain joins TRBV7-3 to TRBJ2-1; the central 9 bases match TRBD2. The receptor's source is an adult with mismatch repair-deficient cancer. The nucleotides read TGTGCCAGCAGCTTAAGTGGCGGGACTAGCTACTTCAATGAGCAGTTCTTC. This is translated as CASSLSGGTSYFNEQFF. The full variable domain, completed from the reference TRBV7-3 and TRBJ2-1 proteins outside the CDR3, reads GAGVSQTPSNKVTEKGKYVELRCDPISGHTALYWYRQSLGQGPEFLIYFQGTGAADDSGLPNDRFFAVRPEGSVSTLKIQRTERGDSAVYLCASSLSGGTSYFNEQFFGPGTRLTVL.